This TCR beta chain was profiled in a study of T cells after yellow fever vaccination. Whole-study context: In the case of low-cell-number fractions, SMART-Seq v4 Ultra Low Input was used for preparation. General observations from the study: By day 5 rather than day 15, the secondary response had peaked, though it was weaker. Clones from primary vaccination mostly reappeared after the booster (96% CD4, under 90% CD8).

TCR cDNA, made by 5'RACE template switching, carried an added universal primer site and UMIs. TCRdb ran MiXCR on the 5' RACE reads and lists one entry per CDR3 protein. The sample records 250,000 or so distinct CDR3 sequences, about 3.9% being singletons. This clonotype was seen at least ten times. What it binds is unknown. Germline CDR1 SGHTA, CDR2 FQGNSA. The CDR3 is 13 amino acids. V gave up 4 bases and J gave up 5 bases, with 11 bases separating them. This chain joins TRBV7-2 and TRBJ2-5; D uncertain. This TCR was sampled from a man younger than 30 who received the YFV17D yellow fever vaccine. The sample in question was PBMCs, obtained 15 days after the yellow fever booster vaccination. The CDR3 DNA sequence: TGTGCCAGCAGCTCTCAGCGATCCGAGACCCAGTACTTC. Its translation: CASSSQRSETQYF.